The rows below give T cell receptor beta chains drawn from one sample of a study of shared clonotypes between healthy human individuals. Method: immunoSEQ multiplex PCR; TCRdb's copy keeps in-frame clones and lacks some. This table holds roughly 2,500,000 clones, 80% to 95% found once. Sample: naive CD4+ T cells from PBMCs. The receptors come from a man aged 18 to 35 in good health. Some clones in this sample may be carry-over from other donors' samples. Both conserved end residues are part of each CDR3.

j_call,v_call,cdr3_aa
TRBJ1-5,TRBV5-1,CASSLTGLDSNQPQHF
TRBJ2-2,TRBV6-5,CASSYRFVSGELFF
TRBJ1-5,TRBV7-9,CASSLWAGPQHF
TRBJ1-3,TRBV19,CASTILRGRNTIYF
TRBJ2-5,TRBV5-6,CASSRVPGETQYF
TRBJ2-7,TRBV29-1,CSAGRRLSYEQYF
TRBJ2-6,TRBV19,CASSIGAVSGANVLTF
TRBJ2-5,TRBV15,CATSRDTGGKGGRRAQYF
TRBJ1-2,TRBV7-3,CASSLRQGGGYTF
TRBJ2-1,TRBV9,CASSVDKINNEQFF
TRBJ2-2,TRBV7-9,CASSPGLVYTGELFF
TRBJ1-5,TRBV28,CASNLDRDQPQHF
TRBJ2-2,TRBV18,CASSPQLGTGELFF
TRBJ2-2,TRBV18,CASSPGLAGTNTGELFF
TRBJ2-1,TRBV7-2,CASSLVVRGGGQFF
TRBJ1-2,TRBV27,CASSLYRDRRNYGYTF
TRBJ2-3,TRBV5-1,CASSPGTGGTDTQYF
TRBJ2-1,TRBV7-3,CASSLGSGLAAYNEQFF
TRBJ1-3,TRBV28,CASSLWGKGNTIYF
TRBJ2-4,TRBV25-1,CASSEGLSWDIQYF
TRBJ2-5,TRBV5-1,CASSLRGETQYF
TRBJ1-4,TRBV29-1,CSAGWTNEKLFF
TRBJ1-1,TRBV5-1,CASSLNNPRGEAFF
TRBJ1-2,TRBV9,CASSPVLVGYGYTF
TRBJ2-1,TRBV6-1,CASSGLPGQGSYNEQFF
TRBJ2-7,TRBV19,CASSELAGASEQYF